The clone carrying this T cell receptor beta chain was recorded many times. Its antigen is undetermined. This entry is derived from a study of identical twins. Findings and limits, study-wide: The study drew conclusions from cross-sectional statistical analysis, not from following the same donors. Fewer insertions were carried by abundant cord blood beta clonotypes, but none was seen in memory repertoires.

MiXCR was run by TCRdb on the 5' RACE reads, yielding one entry per CDR3 protein. The sample includes approximately 230,000 distinct CDR3 sequences, 11% to 15% of them seen just once. The specimen was memory (CD45RO+) T cells sorted from blood. The source is a woman between 18 and 29 years old in good health.

The CDR3, as DNA: TGTGCCAGCAGTACCGGGACAGGGGGCTTTAACGAGCAGTACTTC. Amino acids: CASSTGTGGFNEQYF. The chain recombines TRBV2 with TRBJ2-7, with 12 positions matching TRBD1. Germline V gene sequence: CDR1 SNHLY, CDR2 FYNNEI. The junction had 7 bases not matched to a gene; V was cut back by 5 bases and J by 5 bases. This CDR3 contains 15 residues.